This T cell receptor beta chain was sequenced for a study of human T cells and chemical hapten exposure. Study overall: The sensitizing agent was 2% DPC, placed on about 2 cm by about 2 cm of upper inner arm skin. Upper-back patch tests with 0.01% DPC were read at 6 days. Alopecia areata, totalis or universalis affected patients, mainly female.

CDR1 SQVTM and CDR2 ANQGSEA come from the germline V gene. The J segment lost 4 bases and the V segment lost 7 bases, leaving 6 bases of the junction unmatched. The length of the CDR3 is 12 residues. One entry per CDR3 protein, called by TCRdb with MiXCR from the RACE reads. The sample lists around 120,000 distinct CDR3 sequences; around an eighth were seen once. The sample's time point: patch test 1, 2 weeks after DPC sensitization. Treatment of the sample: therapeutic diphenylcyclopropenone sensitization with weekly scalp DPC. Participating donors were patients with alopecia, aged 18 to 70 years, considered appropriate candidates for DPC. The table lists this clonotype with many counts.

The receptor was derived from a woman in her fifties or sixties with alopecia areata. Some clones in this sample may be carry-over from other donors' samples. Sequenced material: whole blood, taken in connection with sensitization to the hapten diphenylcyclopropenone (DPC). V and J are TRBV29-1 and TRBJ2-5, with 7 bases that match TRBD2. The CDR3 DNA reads TGCAGCGCCCGGACTAGTGCAGAGACCCAGTACTTC. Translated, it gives CSARTSAETQYF.